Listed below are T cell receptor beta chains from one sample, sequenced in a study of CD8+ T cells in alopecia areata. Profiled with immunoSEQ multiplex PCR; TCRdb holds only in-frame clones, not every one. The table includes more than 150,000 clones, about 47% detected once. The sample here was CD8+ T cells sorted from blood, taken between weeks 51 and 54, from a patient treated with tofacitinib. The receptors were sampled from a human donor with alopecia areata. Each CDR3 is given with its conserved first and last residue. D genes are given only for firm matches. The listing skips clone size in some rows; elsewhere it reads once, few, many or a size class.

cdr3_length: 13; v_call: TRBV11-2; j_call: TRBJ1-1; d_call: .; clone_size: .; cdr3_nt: TGTGCCAGCAGGGGGTCGCGGGAAACTGAAGCTTTCTTT; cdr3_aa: CASRGSRETEAFF
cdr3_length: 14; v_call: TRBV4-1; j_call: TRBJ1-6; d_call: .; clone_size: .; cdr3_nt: TGCGCCAGCAGCCAACCCGAAGACCTGTCACCCCTCCACTTT; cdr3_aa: CASSQPEDLSPLHF
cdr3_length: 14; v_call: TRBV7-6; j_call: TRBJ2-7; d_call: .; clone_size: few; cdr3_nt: TGTGCCAGCAGCTTTCTACCAGGTTTGGTGGAGCAGTACTTC; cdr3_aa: CASSFLPGLVEQYF
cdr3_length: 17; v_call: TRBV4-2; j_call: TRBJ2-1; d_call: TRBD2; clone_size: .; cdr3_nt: TGTGCCAGCAGCCAAGGGGAACTAGCGTATACCTACAATGAGCAGTTCTTC; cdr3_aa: CASSQGELAYTYNEQFF
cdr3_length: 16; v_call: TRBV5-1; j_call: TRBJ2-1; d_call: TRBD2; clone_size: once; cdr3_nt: TGCGCCAGCAGCTTGACTAGCGGTAGCTCCTACAATGAGCAGTTCTTC; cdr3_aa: CASSLTSGSSYNEQFF
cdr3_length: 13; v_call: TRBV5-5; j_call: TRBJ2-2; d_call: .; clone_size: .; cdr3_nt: TGTGCCAGCAGCGTCCGGGGATCCGGGGAGCTGTTTTTT; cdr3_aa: CASSVRGSGELFF
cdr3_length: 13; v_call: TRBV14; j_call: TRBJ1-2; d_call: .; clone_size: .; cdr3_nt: TGTGCCAGCAGCCAACAGTCTAACTATGGCTACACCTTC; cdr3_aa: CASSQQSNYGYTF
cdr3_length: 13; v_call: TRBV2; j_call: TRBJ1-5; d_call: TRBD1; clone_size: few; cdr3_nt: TGTGCCAGCAGTATATCGGACAGGGTCCCCCAGCATTTT; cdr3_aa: CASSISDRVPQHF
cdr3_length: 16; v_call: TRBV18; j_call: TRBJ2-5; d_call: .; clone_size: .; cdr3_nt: TGTGCCAGCTCATCGGCCGGGGAAGGGATGGAAGAGACCCAGTACTTC; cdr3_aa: CASSSAGEGMEETQYF
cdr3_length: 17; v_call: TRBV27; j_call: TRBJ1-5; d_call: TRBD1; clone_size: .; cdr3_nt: TGTGCCAGCAGGCCGGGACAGGGGGCGGGGGGCAATCAGCCCCAGCATTTT; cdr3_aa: CASRPGQGAGGNQPQHF
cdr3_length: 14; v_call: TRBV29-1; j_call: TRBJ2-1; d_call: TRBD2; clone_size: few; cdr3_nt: TGCAGCGTTGACAGTCTAGCGGACCCGCCTGAGCAGTTCTTC; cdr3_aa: CSVDSLADPPEQFF
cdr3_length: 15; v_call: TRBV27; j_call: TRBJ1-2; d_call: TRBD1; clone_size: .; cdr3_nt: TGTGCCAGCAGTCTCGGGACAGGGGGCAACTATGGTTACACCTTC; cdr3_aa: CASSLGTGGNYGYTF
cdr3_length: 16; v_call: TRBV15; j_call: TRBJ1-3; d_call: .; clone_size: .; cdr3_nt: TGTGCCACCAGCAGACTTCCAGGGGAGGCTGGAAACACCATATATTTT; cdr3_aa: CATSRLPGEAGNTIYF
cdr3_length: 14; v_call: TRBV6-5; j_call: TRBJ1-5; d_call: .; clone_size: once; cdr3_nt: TGTGCCAGCAGTCCCCTGGCAGGGAATCAGCCCCAGCATTTT; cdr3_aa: CASSPLAGNQPQHF
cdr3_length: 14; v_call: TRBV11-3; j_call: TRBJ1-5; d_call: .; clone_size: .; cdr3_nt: TGTGCCAGCATCCGTCTGACAGCGATTCGGCCCCAGCATTTT; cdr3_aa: CASIRLTAIRPQHF
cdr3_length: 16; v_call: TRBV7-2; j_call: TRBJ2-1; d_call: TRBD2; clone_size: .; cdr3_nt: TGTGCCAGCAGCTTGGCGGAGCGGGGGGGCCGTAATGAGCAGTTCTTC; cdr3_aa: CASSLAERGGRNEQFF
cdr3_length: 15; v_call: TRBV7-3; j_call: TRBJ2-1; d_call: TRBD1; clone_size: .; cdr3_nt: TGTGCCAGCAGCATAGACAGGGGCAAATACAATGAGCAGTTCTTC; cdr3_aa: CASSIDRGKYNEQFF
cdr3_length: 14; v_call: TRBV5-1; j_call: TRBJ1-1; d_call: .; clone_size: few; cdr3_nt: TGCGCCAGCAGCTACTCCTGGGAGGGCACTGAAGCTTTCTTT; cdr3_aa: CASSYSWEGTEAFF
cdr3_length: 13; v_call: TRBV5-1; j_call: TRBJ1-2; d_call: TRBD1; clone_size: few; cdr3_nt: TGCGCCAGCAGCTTGGACGGGACAGGGTCAGGGACCTTC; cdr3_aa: CASSLDGTGSGTF
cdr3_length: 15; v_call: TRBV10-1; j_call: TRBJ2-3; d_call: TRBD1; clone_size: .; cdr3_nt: TGCGCCAGCAGTGAATGGGGACAGGGCACAGATACGCAGTATTTT; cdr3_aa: CASSEWGQGTDTQYF
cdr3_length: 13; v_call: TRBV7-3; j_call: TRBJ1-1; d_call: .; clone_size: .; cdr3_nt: TGTGCCAGCAGCTCTGGAGTGAACACTGAAGCTTTCTTT; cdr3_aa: CASSSGVNTEAFF
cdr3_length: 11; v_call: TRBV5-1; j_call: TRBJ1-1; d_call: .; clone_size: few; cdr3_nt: TGCGCCAGCAGCTTGGGCACTGAAGCTTTCTTT; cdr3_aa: CASSLGTEAFF
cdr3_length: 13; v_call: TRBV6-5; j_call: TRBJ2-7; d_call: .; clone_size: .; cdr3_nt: TGTGCCAGCAGTGATCTCAGAGACTACGAGCAGTACTTC; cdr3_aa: CASSDLRDYEQYF
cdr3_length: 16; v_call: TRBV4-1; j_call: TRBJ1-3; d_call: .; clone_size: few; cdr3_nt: TGCGCCAGCAGCCAAGGTTGGGGAAACTCTGGAAACACCATATATTTT; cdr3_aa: CASSQGWGNSGNTIYF
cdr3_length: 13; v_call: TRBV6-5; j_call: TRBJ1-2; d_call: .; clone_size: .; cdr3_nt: TGTGCCAGCAGTTATAGTAGGGTCCTCGGCTACACCTTC; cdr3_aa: CASSYSRVLGYTF
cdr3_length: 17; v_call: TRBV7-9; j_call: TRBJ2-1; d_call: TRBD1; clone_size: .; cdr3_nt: TGTGCCAGCAGGCCTAGACAGGGGTCGATCCCGTACAATGAGCAGTTCTTC; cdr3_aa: CASRPRQGSIPYNEQFF
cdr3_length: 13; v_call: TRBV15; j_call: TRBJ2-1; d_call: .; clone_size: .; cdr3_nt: TGTGCCACCAGCAGAGTACAGCTGGGTGAGCAGTTCTTC; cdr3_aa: CATSRVQLGEQFF
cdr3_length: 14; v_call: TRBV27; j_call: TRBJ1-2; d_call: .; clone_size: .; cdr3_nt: TGTGCCAGCAGTCCCTCCGGACGGAACTATGGCTACACCTTC; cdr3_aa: CASSPSGRNYGYTF